This section outlines one TCR beta chain sequence together with its context. Antigen: not known. Measured with immunoSEQ multiplex PCR; TCRdb has only the in-frame clones, and not every one. The profile shows some 210,000 clones, around four fifths of them singletons. The data were taken from a study of cytomegalovirus exposure and HLA in healthy donors. Study results and caveats: It was found in a later analysis that first-cohort TCR clusters tended to co-occur in the 130 or so validation repertoires.

The V gene end was trimmed by 0 bases and the J gene end by 3 bases; junction bases not matched to a gene: 2. Germline V lookup: CDR1 GTSNPN, CDR2 SVGIG (reference sequence). CDR3 length: 14 amino acids. The J gene is TRBJ2-7, the V gene TRBV30; 10 bases map to TRBD1. The sample taken for sequencing was PBMCs. This receptor was obtained from a young woman in good health and CMV-seronegative. CDR3 in amino acids: CAWSVGTGVYEQYF. In nucleotides, the CDR3 is TGTGCCTGGAGTGTAGGGACAGGGGTCTACGAGCAGTACTTC.